This T cell receptor (beta chain) derives from a study of blood T cell repertoires in COVID-19. CDR1 and CDR2 from the germline V gene are KGHDR and SFDVKD. The CDR3 loop spans 14 amino acids. Trimming took 5 bases from V and 2 from J; bases not matched to a gene: 0. Enrolled during active infection, Seattle patients were then followed longitudinally. The assay was immunoSEQ multiplex PCR, and TCRdb's table has in-frame clones only and misses some. The data hold almost 400,000 clones, with about 87% observed a single time. The source of this sequence is a woman between 55 and 75 years old with COVID-19, enrolled during active disease. The sample taken for sequencing was peripheral blood. The chain joins TRBV24-1 to TRBJ1-1, with 11 bases that match TRBD1. In DNA form, the CDR3 reads TGTGCCACCAGTGGGACAGGGGGCAACACTGAAGCTTTCTTT. As protein: CATSGTGGNTEAFF.